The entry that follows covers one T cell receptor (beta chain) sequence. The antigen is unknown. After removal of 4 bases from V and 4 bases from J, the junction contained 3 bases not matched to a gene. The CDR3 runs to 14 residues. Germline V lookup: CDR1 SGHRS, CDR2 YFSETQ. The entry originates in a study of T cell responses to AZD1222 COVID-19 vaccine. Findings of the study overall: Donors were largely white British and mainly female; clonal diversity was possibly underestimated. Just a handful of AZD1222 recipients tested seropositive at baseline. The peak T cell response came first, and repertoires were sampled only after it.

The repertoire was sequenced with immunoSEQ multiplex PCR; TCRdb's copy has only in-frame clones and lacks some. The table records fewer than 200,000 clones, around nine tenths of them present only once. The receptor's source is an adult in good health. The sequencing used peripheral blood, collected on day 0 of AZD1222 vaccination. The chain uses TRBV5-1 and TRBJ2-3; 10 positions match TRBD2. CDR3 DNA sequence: TGCGCCAGCAGCCGGAGCGGGGGGGCAGATACGCAGTATTTT. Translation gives CASSRSGGADTQYF. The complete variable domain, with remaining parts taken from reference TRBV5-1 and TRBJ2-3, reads KAGVTQTPRYLIKTRGQQVTLSCSPISGHRSVSWYQQTPGQGLQFLFEYFSETQRNKGNFPGRFSGRQFSNSRSEMNVSTLELGDSALYLCASSRSGGADTQYFGPGTRLTVL.